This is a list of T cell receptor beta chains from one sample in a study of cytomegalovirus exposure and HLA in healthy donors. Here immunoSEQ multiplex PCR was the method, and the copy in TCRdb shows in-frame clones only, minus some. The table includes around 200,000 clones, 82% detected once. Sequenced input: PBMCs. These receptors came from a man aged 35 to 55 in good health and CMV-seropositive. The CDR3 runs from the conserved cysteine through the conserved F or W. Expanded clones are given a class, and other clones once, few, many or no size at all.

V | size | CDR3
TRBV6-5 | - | CASRKGLAVYNEQFF
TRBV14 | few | CASSPRLFTDTQYF
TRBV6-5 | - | CASSYSADSQYGYTF
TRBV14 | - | CASSQYRGGETQYF
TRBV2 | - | CASSVLRQTPGNTIYF
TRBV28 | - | CASRRLSTNEKLFF
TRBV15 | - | CATSKAGVHNEQFF
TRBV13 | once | CASSSRDKEVVDEQYF
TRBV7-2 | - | CASSLGRGGYYEQYF
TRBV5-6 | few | CASSFQTGFNYGYTF
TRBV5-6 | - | CASSLGSDRYGYTF
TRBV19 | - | CASSIVPGQGRTEAFF
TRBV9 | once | CASSVVTGETQYF
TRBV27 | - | CASSSGQMQETQYF
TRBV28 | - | CASSLFGDEQYF
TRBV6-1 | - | CASYPTGTNTEAFF
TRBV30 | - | CAWRAQTGELFF
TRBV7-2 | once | CASSTGQNYGYTF
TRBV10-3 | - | CAISESVSGENQPQHF
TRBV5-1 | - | CASSLSEGYSYEQYF
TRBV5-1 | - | CASSLGGGREETQYF
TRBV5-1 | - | CASSLVEYLNTEAFF
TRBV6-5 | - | CASSPTRDRFYEQYF
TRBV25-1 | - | CASSDAGTYGYTF
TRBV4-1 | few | CASSTPSGRGVTGELFF
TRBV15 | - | CATSRAEGGRAMETQYF
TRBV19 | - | CASGGRLNTEAFF
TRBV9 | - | CASSVEWAGLADNEQFF
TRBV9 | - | CASSKRDTRLDGYTF
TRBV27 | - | CASREGSTGNIIYF
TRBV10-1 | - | CASASYNEQFF
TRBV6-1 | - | CASREGSKGYTF
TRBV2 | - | CASSEDRGWETQYF
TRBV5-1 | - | CASRLQDTEAFF
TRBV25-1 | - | CASSVRTSGYNEQFF
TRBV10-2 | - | CASLSFQETQYF
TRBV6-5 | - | CASSRDSRGGYTF
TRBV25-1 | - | CASSEGGRGAGNTIYF
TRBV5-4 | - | CASSLLGQGLRYSNQPQHF
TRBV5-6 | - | CASSLAVNTNYGYTF